A selection of T cell receptor beta chains follows, all from one sample in a study of T cell responses to AZD1222 COVID-19 vaccine. Measured with immunoSEQ multiplex PCR; TCRdb has only the in-frame clones, and not every one. The repertoire holds 180,000 or so clones, 94% seen once, with about 0.6% in the top ten. The specimen was peripheral blood, collected on day 0 of AZD1222 vaccination. The receptors originated from an adult in good health. The CDR3 runs from the conserved cysteine through the conserved F or W. D genes are given only for firm matches. Only part of the rows carry a size: once, few, many, or a class if the clone is expanded.

D gene	clone size	V gene	J gene	CDR3 protein	CDR3 DNA
.	.	TRBV30	TRBJ1-1	CALALRGTEAFF	TGTGCCTTAGCCTTAAGGGGCACTGAAGCTTTCTTT
.	.	TRBV9	TRBJ1-2	CASSVWSLGGYGYTF	TGTGCCAGCAGCGTATGGAGCCTAGGGGGCTATGGCTACACCTTC
.	.	TRBV10-1	TRBJ1-2	CASSPSRQGQGTF	TGCGCCAGCAGTCCCTCCCGCCAGGGCCAGGGCACCTTC
TRBD1	.	TRBV6-5	TRBJ1-4	CANRKTGRKNEKLFF	TGTGCCAACAGAAAGACAGGGAGAAAAAATGAAAAACTGTTTTTT
.	.	TRBV27	TRBJ1-5	CASSPGPEQPQHF	TGTGCCAGCAGTCCCGGCCCCGAACAGCCCCAGCATTTT
.	.	TRBV28	TRBJ2-7	CASSSQVYEQYF	TGTGCCAGCAGTTCCCAGGTCTACGAGCAGTACTTC
.	.	TRBV3-1/TRBV3-2	TRBJ2-1	CASSQVSGVANEQFF	TGTGCCAGCAGCCAAGTATCGGGAGTCGCGAATGAGCAGTTCTTC
TRBD1	.	TRBV29-1	TRBJ1-1	CSVQGQGLNTEAFF	TGCAGCGTCCAGGGACAGGGTCTCAACACTGAAGCTTTCTTT
.	once	TRBV4-1	TRBJ2-1	CASSQGAGRYNEQFF	TGCGCCAGCAGCCAAGGCGCGGGAAGGTACAATGAGCAGTTCTTC
.	.	TRBV28	TRBJ1-5	CASSPTRGYYIPQHF	TGTGCCAGCAGTCCCACTAGGGGGTACTATATACCCCAGCATTTT
TRBD1	.	TRBV7-2	TRBJ2-1	CASNQGAPSRNEQFF	TGTGCCAGCAACCAGGGGGCGCCGAGTCGGAATGAGCAGTTCTTC
.	.	TRBV21-1	TRBJ2-1	CASSNAWAVLEYNEQFF	TGTGCCAGCAGCAATGCTTGGGCAGTACTAGAGTACAATGAGCAGTTCTTC
.	.	TRBV18	TRBJ1-6	CASSPGGSSYNSPLHF	TGTGCCAGCTCACCAGGGGGCAGCTCCTATAATTCACCCCTCCACTTT
.	.	TRBV4-2	TRBJ2-1	CASSLGSDEQFF	TGTGCCAGCAGCCTTGGCTCGGATGAGCAGTTCTTC
TRBD2	.	TRBV4-1	TRBJ2-1	CASRWTSGYNEQFF	TGCGCCAGCCGATGGACTAGCGGATACAATGAGCAGTTCTTC
TRBD2	.	TRBV7-9	TRBJ2-3	CASSGWASGTTDTQYF	TGTGCCAGCAGTGGTTGGGCTAGCGGGACCACAGATACGCAGTATTTT
.	.	TRBV6-1	TRBJ1-4	CASSEYGVGDEKLFF	TGTGCCAGCAGTGAATATGGGGTTGGGGATGAAAAACTGTTTTTT
.	.	TRBV6-5	TRBJ2-7	CASSPNSIGAYEQYF	TGTGCCAGCAGTCCTAACTCCATTGGGGCCTACGAGCAGTACTTC
.	.	TRBV10-3	TRBJ2-1	CAISDHLAGLGQFF	TGTGCCATCAGTGACCACTTAGCTGGCCTAGGGCAGTTCTTC
.	.	TRBV27	TRBJ2-6	CASTRGAGLTSGANVLTF	TGTGCCAGCACCCGGGGGGCAGGGCTCACTTCTGGGGCCAACGTCCTGACTTTC
.	once	TRBV7-9	TRBJ1-3	CASSYLGNTIYF	TGTGCCAGCAGCTATCTAGGAAACACCATATATTTT
TRBD1	.	TRBV7-9	TRBJ2-7	CASSSRTGVYEQYF	TGTGCCAGCAGCTCCCGGACAGGGGTTTACGAGCAGTACTTC
.	.	TRBV4-2	TRBJ2-7	CASSQISPGEQYF	TGTGCCAGCAGCCAAATCTCTCCGGGGGAGCAGTACTTC
.	.	TRBV28	TRBJ2-1	CARPNKLGSSNEQFF	TGTGCCAGACCCAACAAACTGGGGTCTTCGAATGAGCAGTTCTTC
.	.	TRBV28	TRBJ1-2	CASMTGQRVSGYTF	TGTGCCAGCATGACCGGACAGAGGGTTTCGGGCTACACCTTC
.	.	TRBV24-1	TRBJ1-5	CATRKTENQPQHF	TGTGCCACCAGAAAGACGGAGAATCAGCCCCAGCATTTT
.	.	TRBV7-2	TRBJ1-5	CASSRDSDQPQHF	TGTGCCAGCAGCCGCGACAGTGATCAGCCCCAGCATTTT
.	.	TRBV12-3/TRBV12-4	TRBJ2-5	CASSWGTMETQYF	TGTGCCAGCAGTTGGGGGACGATGGAGACCCAGTACTTC
.	.	TRBV5-5	TRBJ2-1	CASSLDYYNEQFF	TGTGCCAGCAGCTTGGATTACTACAATGAGCAGTTCTTC